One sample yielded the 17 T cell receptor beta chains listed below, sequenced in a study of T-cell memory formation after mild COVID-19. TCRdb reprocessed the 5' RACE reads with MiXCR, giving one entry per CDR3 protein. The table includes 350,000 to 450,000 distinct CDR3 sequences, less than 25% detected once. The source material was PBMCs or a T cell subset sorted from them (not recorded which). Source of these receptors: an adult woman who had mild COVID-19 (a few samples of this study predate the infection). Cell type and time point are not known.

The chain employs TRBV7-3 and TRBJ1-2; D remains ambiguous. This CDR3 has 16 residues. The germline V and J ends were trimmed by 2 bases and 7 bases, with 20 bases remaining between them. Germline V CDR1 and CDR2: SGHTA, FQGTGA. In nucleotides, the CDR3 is TGTGCCAGCAGCTTATTGCCCGCTAACTCAGACCGTGGCTACACCTTC. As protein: CASSLLPANSDRGYTF.

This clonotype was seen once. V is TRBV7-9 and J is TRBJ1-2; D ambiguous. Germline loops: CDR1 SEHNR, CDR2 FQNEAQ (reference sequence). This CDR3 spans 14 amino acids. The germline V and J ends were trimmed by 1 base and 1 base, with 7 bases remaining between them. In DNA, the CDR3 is TGTGCCAGCAGCTTAGAGTACGTTAACTATGGCTACACCTTC. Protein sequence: CASSLEYVNYGYTF.

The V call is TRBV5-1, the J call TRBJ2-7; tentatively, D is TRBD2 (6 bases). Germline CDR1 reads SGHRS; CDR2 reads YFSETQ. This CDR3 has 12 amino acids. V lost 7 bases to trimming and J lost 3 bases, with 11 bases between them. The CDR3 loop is CASQEGSYEQYF. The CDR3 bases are TGCGCCAGCCAGGAGGGGAGCTACGAGCAGTACTTC.

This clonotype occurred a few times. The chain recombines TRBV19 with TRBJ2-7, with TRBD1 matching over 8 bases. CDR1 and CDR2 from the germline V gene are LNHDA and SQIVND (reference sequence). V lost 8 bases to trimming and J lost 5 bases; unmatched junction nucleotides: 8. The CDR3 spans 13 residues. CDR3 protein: CASGRDRRDEQYF. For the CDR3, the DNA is TGTGCCAGTGGCCGGGACAGGAGGGACGAGCAGTACTTC.

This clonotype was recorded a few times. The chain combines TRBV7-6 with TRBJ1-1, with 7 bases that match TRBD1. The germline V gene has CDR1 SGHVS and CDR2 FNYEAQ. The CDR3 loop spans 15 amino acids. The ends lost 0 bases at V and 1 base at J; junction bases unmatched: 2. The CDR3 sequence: CASSLAYRGNTEAFF. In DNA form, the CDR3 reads TGTGCCAGCAGCTTAGCCTACAGGGGGAACACTGAAGCTTTCTTT.

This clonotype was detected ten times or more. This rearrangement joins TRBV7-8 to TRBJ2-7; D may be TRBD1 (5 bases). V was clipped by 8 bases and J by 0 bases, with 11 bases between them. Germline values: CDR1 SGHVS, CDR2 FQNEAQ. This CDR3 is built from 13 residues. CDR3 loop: CASAAGASYEQYF. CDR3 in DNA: TGTGCCAGCGCTGCTGGGGCCTCCTACGAGCAGTACTTC.

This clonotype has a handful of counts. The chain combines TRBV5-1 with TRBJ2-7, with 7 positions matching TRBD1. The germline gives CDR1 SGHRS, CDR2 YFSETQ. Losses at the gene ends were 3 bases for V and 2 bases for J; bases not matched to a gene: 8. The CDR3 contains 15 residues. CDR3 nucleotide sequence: TGCGCCAGCAGCTGGGACAGCCATATTACCTACGAGCAGTACTTC. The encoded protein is CASSWDSHITYEQYF.

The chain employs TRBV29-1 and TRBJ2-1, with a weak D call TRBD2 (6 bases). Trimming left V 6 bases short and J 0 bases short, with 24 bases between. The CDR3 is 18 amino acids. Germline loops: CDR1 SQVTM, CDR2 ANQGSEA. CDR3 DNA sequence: TGCAGCGTGGAGGGGTTGACGGACTTAGATAGCTCCTACAATGAGCAGTTCTTC. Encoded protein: CSVEGLTDLDSSYNEQFF.

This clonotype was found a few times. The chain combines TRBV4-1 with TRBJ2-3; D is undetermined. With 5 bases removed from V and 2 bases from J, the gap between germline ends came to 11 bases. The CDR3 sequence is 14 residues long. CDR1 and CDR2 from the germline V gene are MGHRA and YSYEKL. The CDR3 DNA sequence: TGCGCCAGCAGCTCGCACCAGGACACAGATACGCAGTATTTT. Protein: CASSSHQDTDTQYF.

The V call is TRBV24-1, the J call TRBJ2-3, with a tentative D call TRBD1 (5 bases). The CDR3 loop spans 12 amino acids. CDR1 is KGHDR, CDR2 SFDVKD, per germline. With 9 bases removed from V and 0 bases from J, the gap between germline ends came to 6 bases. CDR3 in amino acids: CATGASTDTQYF. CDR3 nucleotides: TGTGCCACCGGGGCGAGCACAGATACGCAGTATTTT.

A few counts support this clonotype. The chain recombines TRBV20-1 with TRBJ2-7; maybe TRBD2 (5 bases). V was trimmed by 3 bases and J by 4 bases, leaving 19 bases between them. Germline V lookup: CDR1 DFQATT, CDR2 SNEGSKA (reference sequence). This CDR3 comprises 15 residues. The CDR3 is CSASGVPPYGYEQYF. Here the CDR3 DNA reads TGCAGTGCTAGCGGGGTACCCCCTTATGGATACGAGCAGTACTTC.

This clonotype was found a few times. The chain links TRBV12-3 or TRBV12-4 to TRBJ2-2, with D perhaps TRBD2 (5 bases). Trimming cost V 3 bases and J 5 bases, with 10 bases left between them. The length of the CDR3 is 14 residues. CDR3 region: CASSFGGFTGELFF. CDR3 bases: TGTGCCAGCAGTTTCGGAGGATTTACCGGGGAGCTGTTTTTT.

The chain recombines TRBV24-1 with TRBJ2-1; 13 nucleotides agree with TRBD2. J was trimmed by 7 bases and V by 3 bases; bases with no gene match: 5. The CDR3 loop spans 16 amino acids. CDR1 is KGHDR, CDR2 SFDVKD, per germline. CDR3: CATSDPLAGGQNEQFF. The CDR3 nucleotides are TGTGCCACCAGTGATCCACTAGCGGGAGGGCAAAATGAGCAGTTCTTC.

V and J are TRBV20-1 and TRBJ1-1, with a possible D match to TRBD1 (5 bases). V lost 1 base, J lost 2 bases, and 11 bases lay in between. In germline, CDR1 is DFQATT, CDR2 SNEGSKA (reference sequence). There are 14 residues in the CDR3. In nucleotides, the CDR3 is TGCAGTGCTAGAGTAGGGGCGACAAACACTGAAGCTTTCTTT. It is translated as CSARVGATNTEAFF.

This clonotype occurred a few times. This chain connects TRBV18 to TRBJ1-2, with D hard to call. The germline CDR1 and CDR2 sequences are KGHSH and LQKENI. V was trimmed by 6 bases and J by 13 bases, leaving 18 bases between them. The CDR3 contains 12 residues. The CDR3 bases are TGTGCCAGCTCCCGCATAGAGTCGAGTTGCACCTTC. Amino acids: CASSRIESSCTF.

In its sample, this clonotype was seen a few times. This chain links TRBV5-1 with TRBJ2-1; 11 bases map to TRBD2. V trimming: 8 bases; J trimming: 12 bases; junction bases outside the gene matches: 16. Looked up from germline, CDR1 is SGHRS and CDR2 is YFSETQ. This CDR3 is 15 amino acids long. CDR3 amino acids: CASLPTSGSPGGQFF. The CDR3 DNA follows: TGCGCCAGTTTACCAACTAGCGGGAGTCCTGGTGGGCAGTTCTTC.

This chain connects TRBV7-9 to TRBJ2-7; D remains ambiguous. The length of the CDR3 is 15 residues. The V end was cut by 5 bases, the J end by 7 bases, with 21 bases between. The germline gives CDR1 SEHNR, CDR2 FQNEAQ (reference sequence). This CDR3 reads CASSPPVAGFLEQYF. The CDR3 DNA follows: TGTGCCAGCAGCCCCCCGGTGGCCGGATTTTTAGAGCAGTACTTC.